Shown below are 19 T cell receptor beta chains from a single sample sequenced in a study of T cells after yellow fever vaccination. TCRdb used MiXCR to reprocess the 5' RACE reads, holding one entry per CDR3 protein. The sample yields about 340,000 distinct CDR3 sequences, approximately 3.9% seen once. This sample comprised PBMCs, obtained 5 days after the yellow fever booster vaccination. The receptors derive from a man between 18 and 29 years old who received the YFV17D yellow fever vaccine.

V is TRBV7-9 and J is TRBJ2-5; weak D call: TRBD1 (6 bases). Germline CDR1 and CDR2: SEHNR and FQNEAQ (reference sequence). The CDR3 has 14 amino acids. Between the trimmed V and J ends, which lost 5 bases and 2 bases, there was a span of 12 bases. This CDR3 reads CASSQQGHQETQYF. The CDR3 DNA follows: TGTGCCAGCAGCCAACAGGGCCATCAAGAGACCCAGTACTTC.

The rearrangement uses TRBV20-1 and TRBJ2-5, with 13 bases aligning to TRBD2. The ends lost 5 bases at V and 4 bases at J; junction bases unmatched: 10. The CDR3 loop spans 16 amino acids. Germline assignment: CDR1 DFQATT and CDR2 SNEGSKA (reference sequence). The CDR3 sequence: CSAPPLAGGRRETQYF. Written as DNA, the CDR3 is TGCAGTGCTCCCCCACTAGCGGGGGGGCGTAGAGAGACCCAGTACTTC.

The chain uses TRBV4-3 and TRBJ1-1; tentative D call: TRBD1 (6 bases). Germline V gene lookup returns CDR1 LGHNA and CDR2 YSLEER. The V end was cut by 4 bases, the J end by 5 bases, with 17 bases between. The CDR3 is 15 amino acids. CDR3 nucleotide sequence: TGCGCCAGCAGCCCAGGGGCCGCGTCGGGGACTGAAGCTTTCTTT. Translating gives CASSPGAASGTEAFF.

The chain is built from TRBV5-1 and TRBJ2-2, with TRBD2 as a possible D gene (5 bases). The V end was cut by 2 bases, the J end by 7 bases, with 9 bases between. The length of the CDR3 is 13 residues. The germline V gene has CDR1 SGHRS and CDR2 YFSETQ. CDR3: CASSFSGHGELFF. In DNA form, the CDR3 reads TGCGCCAGCAGCTTCAGCGGTCACGGGGAGCTGTTTTTT.

This clonotype was found many times. The chain recombines TRBV5-1 with TRBJ2-5; 13 nucleotides line up with TRBD2. The CDR3 length is 15 residues. Germline loops: CDR1 SGHRS, CDR2 YFSETQ. V dropped 4 bases and J dropped 3; count of bases not matched to a gene: 3. The CDR3 sequence is CASSPGTSGEETQYF. The CDR3 DNA reads as TGCGCCAGCAGCCCGGGGACTAGCGGGGAAGAGACCCAGTACTTC.

The table lists this clonotype with many counts. The chain employs TRBV5-4 and TRBJ2-5; tentatively, D is TRBD1 or TRBD2 (5 bases each). The CDR3 is 13 amino acids. Germline CDR1 reads SGHNT; CDR2 reads YYREEE (reference sequence). The germline V and J ends were trimmed by 5 bases and 5 bases, with 13 bases remaining between them. Written as DNA, the CDR3 is TGTGCCAGCAGTTGGGGACGATGGGAGACCCAGTACTTC. It translates to CASSWGRWETQYF.

The rearrangement joins TRBV4-1 to TRBJ1-1; D might be TRBD1 (6 bases). Germline CDR1 is MGHRA and CDR2 is YSYEKL. The V end was cut by 3 bases, the J end by 1 base, with 9 bases between. This CDR3 spans 14 amino acids. CDR3 coding DNA: TGCGCCAGCAGCCACCGGACAGAGAACACTGAAGCTTTCTTT. Translation gives CASSHRTENTEAFF.

This clonotype was detected ten times or more. The genes are TRBV4-1 and TRBJ2-7; D might be TRBD1 (6 bases). Between the trimmed V and J ends, which lost 1 base and 0 bases, there was a span of 19 bases. The germline gives CDR1 MGHRA, CDR2 YSYEKL. CDR3 length equals 18 residues. The CDR3, as DNA: TGCGCCAGCAGCCAAGGGTCTCCGGGACAAAGGAGCTCCTACGAGCAGTACGTC. Amino acids: CASSQGSPGQRSSYEQYV.

In its sample, this clonotype was seen a few times. The rearrangement links TRBV20-1 to TRBJ2-7; D gene uncertain. The CDR3 has 13 residues. Trimming removed 0 bases from V and 4 bases from J, with 10 bases in between. Germline V gene data show CDR1 as DFQATT and CDR2 as SNEGSKA (reference sequence). The CDR3 region has the DNA TGCAGTGCTAGAGACTTGACTGGGTACGAGCAGTACTTC. Amino acid sequence: CSARDLTGYEQYF.

The rearrangement links TRBV24-1 to TRBJ2-2; D tentatively reads TRBD1 or TRBD2 (5 bases each). This CDR3 comprises 14 residues. V was clipped by 0 bases and J by 5 bases, with 6 bases between them. CDR1 is KGHDR, CDR2 SFDVKD, per germline. The CDR3 protein is CATSDLGGTGELFF. Here the CDR3 DNA reads TGTGCCACCAGTGATTTGGGGGGAACCGGGGAGCTGTTTTTT.

This clonotype has a count of ten or more. The V call is TRBV10-3, the J call TRBJ2-1; 10 bases are shared with TRBD1. Germline lookup yields CDR1 ENHRY and CDR2 SYGVKD. The length of the CDR3 is 13 residues. With V trimmed by 10 bases and J by 5 bases, 5 bases remained unmatched. The CDR3, as DNA: TGTGCCAGCCGGGACAGGGGTGACAATGAGCAGTTCTTC. It specifies CASRDRGDNEQFF.

This clonotype turned up a few times. V usage is TRBV6-6 and J usage is TRBJ1-3; possible D gene TRBD1, 5 bases. Germline V gene lookup returns CDR1 MNHNY and CDR2 SVGAGI (reference sequence). The CDR3 is 15 residues long. V lost 2 bases to trimming and J lost 2 bases, with 10 bases between them. For the CDR3, the DNA is TGTGCCAGCAGTTACGGCCAGGGTCCTGGAAACACCATATATTTT. The encoded protein is CASSYGQGPGNTIYF.

This clonotype was counted between two and nine times. V and J are TRBV4-1 and TRBJ2-3, with TRBD2 as a possible D gene (5 bases). The ends were cut back, 1 base at V and 2 bases at J, with 13 bases in the middle. The CDR3 loop spans 16 amino acids. Germline loops: CDR1 MGHRA, CDR2 YSYEKL. The CDR3 sequence is CASSQGGLVITDTQYF. For the CDR3, the DNA is TGCGCCAGCAGCCAAGGCGGGTTAGTAATCACAGATACGCAGTATTTT.

This clonotype was found many times. The chain employs TRBV5-1 and TRBJ1-4; D uncertain. V was clipped by 4 bases and J by 0 bases, with 10 bases between them. Germline V gene lookup returns CDR1 SGHRS and CDR2 YFSETQ. The CDR3 runs to 15 residues. DNA of the CDR3: TGCGCCAGCAGCCCGCGGGATGCAACTAATGAAAAACTGTTTTTT. Amino acids: CASSPRDATNEKLFF.

The chain is built from TRBV24-1 and TRBJ2-5, with TRBD2 as a possible D gene (6 bases). Germline V CDR1 and CDR2: KGHDR, SFDVKD. V lost 2 bases to trimming and J lost 2 bases, with 11 bases between them. This CDR3 contains 15 residues. This chain's CDR3 is CATSDSPAGQETQYF. The CDR3 DNA follows: TGTGCCACCAGTGATTCCCCGGCGGGGCAAGAGACCCAGTACTTC.

Only a few counts were recorded for this clonotype. This chain links TRBV7-9 with TRBJ2-5; either TRBD1 or TRBD2 may fit D (5 bases each). Trimming pared 3 bases from V and 3 bases from J, leaving 11 bases between. Looked up from germline, CDR1 is SEHNR and CDR2 is FQNEAQ (reference sequence). This CDR3 has 14 amino acids. The CDR3 region has the DNA TGTGCCAGCAGCTTGATTGGGACCGAAGAGACCCAGTACTTC. Protein sequence: CASSLIGTEETQYF.

The chain uses TRBV7-2 and TRBJ2-5; either TRBD1 or TRBD2 may fit D (6 bases each). V shed 5 bases and J shed 4 bases, with 20 bases lying between them. Germline V lookup: CDR1 SGHTA, CDR2 FQGNSA. The CDR3 has 16 residues. The CDR3 protein is CASSQAPQRGRETQYF. The CDR3, as DNA: TGTGCCAGCAGCCAAGCCCCACAACGGGGGCGAGAGACCCAGTACTTC.

V and J are TRBV28 and TRBJ2-3; perhaps TRBD2 as D (6 bases). Germline CDR1 is MDHEN and CDR2 is SYDVKM. V dropped 5 bases and J dropped 6 bases, with 21 bases sitting between them. The CDR3 spans 16 residues. CDR3 nucleotide sequence: TGTGCCAGCAGTACCGCATGGGGACTCACATCTGATACGCAGTATTTT. It codes for CASSTAWGLTSDTQYF.

The rearrangement uses TRBV20-1 and TRBJ2-5, with 7 nucleotides matching TRBD1. CDR3 length equals 12 residues. Trimming took 5 bases from V and 7 from J; bases not matched to a gene: 7. Germline V gene lookup returns CDR1 DFQATT and CDR2 SNEGSKA (reference sequence). CDR3 DNA sequence: TGCAGTGCTGGGACAGACCGGGGGACCCAGTACTTC. Its translation: CSAGTDRGTQYF.